This T cell receptor beta chain was recovered during a study of cytomegalovirus exposure and HLA in healthy donors. Study background: Earlier sequencing of 150 million to 200 million T cells yielded roughly 100 million unique TCR beta sequences.

V lost 0 bases to trimming and J lost 0 bases, with 9 bases between them. Germline loops: CDR1 SGHRS, CDR2 YFSETQ. This CDR3 comprises 16 residues. The PCR used 60 Vbeta and 13 Jbeta primers. The data were produced by immunoSEQ multiplex PCR, yet TCRdb's version contains in-frame clones alone and is incomplete. Seen here are about 120,000 clones, approximately 78% observed once, and the top ten hold approximately 11%. Specimen: PBMCs. The clonotype comes from a man aged 25 to 40 in good health and CMV-seropositive. V is TRBV5-1 and J is TRBJ2-2; no clear D. For the CDR3, the DNA is TGCGCCAGCAGCTTGGCCGGCCAGGCGAACACCGGGGAGCTGTTTTTT. It specifies CASSLAGQANTGELFF.